This T cell receptor (beta chain) was sequenced during a study of T cell responses to AZD1222 COVID-19 vaccine. This clone was seen more than once but under ten times. The CDR3 length is 14 residues. V was cut by 5 bases and J by 1 base, with 11 bases left in between. Germline V gene sequence: CDR1 MNHEY, CDR2 SMNVEV (reference sequence). The repertoire was sequenced with immunoSEQ multiplex PCR; TCRdb's copy has only in-frame clones and lacks some. Here the sample spans some 130,000 clones, about 90% being singletons. The TCR originated in an adult in good health. The chain uses TRBV27 and TRBJ1-1, with no clear D. The source was peripheral blood, collected on day 0 of AZD1222 vaccination. CDR3 nucleotide sequence: TGTGCCAGCAGTCCCGTTTTGGCGAACACTGAAGCTTTCTTT. It is translated as CASSPVLANTEAFF.